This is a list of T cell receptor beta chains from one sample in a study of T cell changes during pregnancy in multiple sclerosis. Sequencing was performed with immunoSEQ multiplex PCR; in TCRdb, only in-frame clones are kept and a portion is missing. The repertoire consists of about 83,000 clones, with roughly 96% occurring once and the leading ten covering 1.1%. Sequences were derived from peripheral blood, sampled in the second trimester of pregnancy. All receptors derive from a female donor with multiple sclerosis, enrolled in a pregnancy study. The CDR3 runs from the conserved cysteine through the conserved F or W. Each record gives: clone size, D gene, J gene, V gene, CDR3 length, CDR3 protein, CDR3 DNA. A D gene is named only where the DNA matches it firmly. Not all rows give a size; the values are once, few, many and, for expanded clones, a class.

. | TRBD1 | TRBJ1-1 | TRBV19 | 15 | CASSFGTGGNTEAFF | TGTGCCAGTAGTTTCGGGACAGGGGGGAACACTGAAGCTTTCTTT
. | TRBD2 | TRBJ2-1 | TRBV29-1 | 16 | CSVEKGGLAGVAEQFF | TGCAGCGTTGAAAAGGGGGGACTAGCGGGAGTTGCTGAGCAGTTCTTC
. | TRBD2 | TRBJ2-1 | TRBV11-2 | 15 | CASSRTSGRGDEQFF | TGTGCCAGCAGCCGCACTAGCGGGAGAGGGGATGAGCAGTTCTTC
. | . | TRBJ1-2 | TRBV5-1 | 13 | CASSLDSGGGYTF | TGCGCCAGCAGCTTGGACAGTGGGGGGGGCTACACCTTC
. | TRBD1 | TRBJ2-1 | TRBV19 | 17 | CASSITIGTGPYNEQFF | TGTGCCAGTAGTATAACGATCGGGACAGGTCCCTACAATGAGCAGTTCTTC
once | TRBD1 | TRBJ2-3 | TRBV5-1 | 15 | CASSWTGGLADTQYF | TGCGCCAGCAGCTGGACAGGGGGCTTAGCAGATACGCAGTATTTT
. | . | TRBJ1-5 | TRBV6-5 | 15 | CASSYSGDCRQPQHF | TGTGCCAGCAGTTACTCAGGGGACTGCAGGCAGCCCCAGCATTTT
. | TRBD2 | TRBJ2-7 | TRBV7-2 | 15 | CASSLLAGGQWEQYF | TGTGCCAGCAGCCTTCTAGCGGGAGGGCAATGGGAGCAGTACTTC
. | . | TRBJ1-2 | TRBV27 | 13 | CASSLTVWGGYTF | TGTGCCAGCAGCCTGACAGTTTGGGGTGGCTACACCTTC
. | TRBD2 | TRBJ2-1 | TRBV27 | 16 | CASPPRAGGPHNEQFF | TGTGCCAGTCCCCCCAGGGCGGGAGGTCCCCACAATGAGCAGTTCTTC
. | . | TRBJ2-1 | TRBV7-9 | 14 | CASSRRSSYNEQFF | TGTGCCAGCAGCCGGAGGAGCTCCTACAATGAGCAGTTCTTC
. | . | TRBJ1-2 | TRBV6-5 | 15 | CASSYGYRENYGYTF | TGTGCCAGCAGTTACGGGTACAGGGAAAACTATGGCTACACCTTC
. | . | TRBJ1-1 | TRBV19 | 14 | CASSMAGGYTEAFF | TGTGCCAGTAGTATGGCGGGGGGCTACACTGAAGCTTTCTTT
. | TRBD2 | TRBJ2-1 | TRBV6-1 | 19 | CASSDVLKREAHPRNEQFF | TGTGCCAGCAGTGACGTTCTGAAGCGGGAGGCCCATCCTCGGAATGAGCAGTTCTTC
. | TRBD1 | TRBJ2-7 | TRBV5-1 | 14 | CASSGGQGADEQYF | TGCGCCAGCAGCGGTGGGCAGGGGGCGGACGAGCAGTACTTC
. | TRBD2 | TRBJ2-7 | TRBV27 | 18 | CASSLTAPGLAGFYEQYF | TGTGCCAGCAGTTTAACGGCTCCTGGACTAGCGGGGTTCTACGAGCAGTACTTC
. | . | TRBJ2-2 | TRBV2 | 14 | CASSEKGFTGELFF | TGTGCCAGCAGTGAAAAGGGGTTCACCGGGGAGCTGTTTTTT
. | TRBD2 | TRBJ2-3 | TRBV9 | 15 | CASSVASGHTDTQYF | TGTGCCAGCAGCGTAGCTAGCGGCCACACAGATACGCAGTATTTT
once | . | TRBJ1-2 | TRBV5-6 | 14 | CASSMVGIREGYTF | TGTGCCAGCAGCATGGTAGGGATCCGGGAGGGCTACACCTTC
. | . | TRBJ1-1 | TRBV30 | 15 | CAWSVRPQGNTEAFF | TGTGCCTGGAGTGTACGGCCACAGGGGAACACTGAAGCTTTCTTT
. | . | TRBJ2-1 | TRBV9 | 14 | CASSSTGFYNEQFF | TGTGCCAGCAGCTCCACAGGGTTCTACAATGAGCAGTTCTTC
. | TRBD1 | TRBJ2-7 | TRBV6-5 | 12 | CASSSGTGGHSF | TGTGCCAGCAGTTCCGGGACAGGGGGCCACAGCTTC